What follows are 14 T cell receptor beta chains derived from one specimen sequenced in a study of HIV-infected patients and healthy controls. Alpha and beta constant-region primers primed reverse transcription of around 0.5 ug RNA. Using multiplexing indices, alpha and beta chain libraries were generated apart by chain-specific third strand synthesis. TCRdb redid the calling of the 5' RACE reads with MiXCR, one entry per CDR3 protein. The top ten clones hold approximately 15% of a sample with 10,000 or so distinct CDR3 sequences, about 5.2% of them seen once. Whole blood was used without fractionation, so all unsorted peripheral T cells were included. Source: blood, taken before antiretroviral therapy. These receptors were obtained from an adult with HIV infection.

This clonotype qualifies as medium-sized. The chain joins TRBV27 to TRBJ2-7, with TRBD2 matching over 14 bases. J gave up 2 bases and V 5 bases, and 17 bases lay outside the gene matches. Germline V gives CDR1 MNHEY, CDR2 SMNVEV (reference sequence). This CDR3 has 20 amino acids. The CDR3 spells CASSTAVLGTSGRGPYEQYF. The CDR3 DNA reads as TGTGCCAGCAGTACCGCAGTCCTCGGGACTAGCGGGAGAGGGCCCTACGAGCAGTACTTC.

This clonotype is classed as medium-sized. This chain links TRBV7-9 with TRBJ2-1; no clear D gene. CDR3 length equals 15 residues. Per germline, CDR1 SEHNR and CDR2 FQNEAQ (reference sequence). V lost 5 bases and J lost 7, with 18 bases in between. This CDR3 is CASSPAITSGNEQFF. The DNA for the CDR3 is TGTGCCAGCAGCCCCGCCATCACCTCCGGGAATGAGCAGTTCTTC.

This clonotype was recorded many times. The chain couples TRBV4-2 to TRBJ1-1; the D is unclear. This CDR3 contains 13 residues. Trimming removed 8 bases at V and 1 base at J, with 11 bases between. The germline V gene encodes CDR1 LGHNA and CDR2 YNFKEQ. Here the CDR3 DNA reads TGTGCCAGCGCCCGAGGGCCGAACACTGAAGCTTTCTTT. It is translated as CASARGPNTEAFF.

The chain combines TRBV5-6 with TRBJ2-7; the D is unclear. Germline V CDR1 and CDR2: SGHDT, YYEEEE. V was shortened by 1 base and J by 1 base, with 3 bases between the two germline ends. This CDR3 is built from 12 residues. The CDR3 here is CASSLLSYEQYF. The CDR3 coding sequence is TGTGCCAGCAGCTTGTTATCCTACGAGCAGTACTTC. The full variable domain, in which reference TRBV5-6 and TRBJ2-7 provide the parts outside the CDR3, is DAGVTQSPTHLIKTRGQQVTLRCSPKSGHDTVSWYQQALGQGPQFIFQYYEEEERQRGNFPDRFSGHQFPNYSSELNVNALLLGDSALYLCASSLLSYEQYFGPGTRLTVT.

This clonotype is medium-sized (0.01 to 0.1%) by share. This chain links TRBV24-1 with TRBJ1-1; D is ambiguous. Germline CDR1 KGHDR, CDR2 SFDVKD. Trimming cost V 9 bases and J 2 bases, with 6 bases left between them. This CDR3 has 11 residues. CDR3 nucleotides: TGTGCCACCTCGAGCAACACTGAAGCTTTCTTT. Translating gives CATSSNTEAFF.

This clonotype was picked up many times. The rearrangement uses TRBV20-1 and TRBJ2-7, with a possible D match to TRBD2 (6 bases). The V and J ends lost 6 bases and 2 bases respectively, with 14 bases between them. This CDR3 comprises 13 residues. Looked up from germline, CDR1 is DFQATT and CDR2 is SNEGSKA (reference sequence). The CDR3 region is CSARDLATYEQYF. CDR3 in DNA: TGCAGTGCCCGGGACTTAGCCACCTACGAGCAGTACTTC.

This clonotype appeared many times. The V and J genes are TRBV30 and TRBJ1-1; no firm D call. V lost 4 bases and J 5 bases, leaving 14 bases between the germline ends. CDR1 is GTSNPN, CDR2 SVGIG, per germline (reference sequence). This CDR3 is built from 13 residues. The CDR3 region is CAWTSWEVTEAFF. In DNA form, the CDR3 reads TGTGCCTGGACCTCCTGGGAGGTAACTGAAGCTTTCTTT.

This clonotype is categorized as medium-sized (0.01 to 0.1%). J is TRBJ2-3 and V is TRBV27; D is undetermined. The germline gives CDR1 MNHEY, CDR2 SMNVEV (reference sequence). Trimming left V 0 bases short and J 4 bases short, with 8 bases between. This CDR3 has 14 residues. CDR3 residues: CASSLSVASDTQYF. Written as DNA, the CDR3 is TGTGCCAGCAGTTTATCGGTCGCATCAGATACGCAGTATTTT.

In its sample, this clonotype was seen many times. This chain connects TRBV7-8 to TRBJ2-5; 10 nucleotides agree with TRBD2. Germline V lookup: CDR1 SGHVS, CDR2 FQNEAQ. V lost 6 bases to trimming and J lost 3 bases; unmatched junction nucleotides: 7. This CDR3 spans 15 amino acids. This chain's CDR3 is CASRQRLAGEETQYF. For the CDR3, the DNA is TGTGCCAGCAGACAAAGGCTAGCGGGGGAAGAGACCCAGTACTTC.

This clonotype was observed at least ten times. The chain combines TRBV19 with TRBJ2-2, with 9 bases that match TRBD1. Germline lookup yields CDR1 LNHDA and CDR2 SQIVND (reference sequence). The CDR3 contains 14 residues. The V and J ends lost 5 bases and 7 bases, in that order; junction bases with no gene match: 5. CDR3 nucleotide sequence: TGTGCCAGTAGTTTCGGGACAGGGAGCGGGGAGCTGTTTTTT. Amino acids: CASSFGTGSGELFF. Variable domain in full (rest from reference TRBV19 and TRBJ2-2): DGGITQSPKYLFRKEGQNVTLSCEQNLNHDAMYWYRQDPGQGLRLIYYSQIVNDFQKGDIAEGYSVSREKKESFPLTVTSAQKNPTAFYLCASSFGTGSGELFFGEGSRLTVL.

This clonotype was recorded at least ten times. The CDR3 region is CASSWTSQGPADEQFF. CDR3 sequence (DNA): TGTGCCAGCAGCTGGACTAGCCAGGGCCCCGCGGATGAGCAGTTCTTC. This chain uses TRBV7-9 with TRBJ2-1; 8 bases line up with TRBD2. Germline V gene lookup returns CDR1 SEHNR and CDR2 FQNEAQ (reference sequence). Trimming took 4 bases from V and 8 from J; bases not matched to a gene: 13. This CDR3 is built from 16 residues.

In its sample, this clonotype was seen many times. CDR3 sequence (DNA): TGTGCCAGCAGACTATCGACCAGCTCCTATAATTCACCCCTCCACTTT. Translated: CASRLSTSSYNSPLHF. The chain joins TRBV3-1 to TRBJ1-6; D not certain. V lost 6 bases to trimming and J lost 0 bases, with 12 bases between them. Germline CDR1 LGHDT, CDR2 YNNKEL (reference sequence). The length of the CDR3 is 16 residues. Complete variable domain (other parts from reference TRBV3-1 and TRBJ1-6): DTAVSQTPKYLVTQMGNDKSIKCEQNLGHDTMYWYKQDSKKFLKIMFSYNNKELIINETVPNRFSPKSPDKAHLNLHINSLELGDSAVYFCASRLSTSSYNSPLHFGNGTRLTVT.

The table lists this clonotype with a few counts. The chain couples TRBV6-1 to TRBJ2-1; weak D call: TRBD1 (6 bases). From germline, CDR1 is MNHNS and CDR2 SASEGT. The length of the CDR3 is 14 residues. The V and J ends lost 5 bases and 7 bases respectively, with 15 bases between them. CDR3 region: CASSNKDSRNEQFF. The CDR3 nucleotides are TGTGCCAGCAGTAATAAGGACAGTCGGAATGAGCAGTTCTTC.

In this sample, this clonotype turned up many times. The V and J genes are TRBV24-1 and TRBJ2-5, with TRBD2 matching over 13 bases. This CDR3 is built from 17 residues. Germline V gene sequence: CDR1 KGHDR, CDR2 SFDVKD. The V gene end was trimmed by 3 bases and the J gene end by 3 bases; junction bases not matched to a gene: 6. CDR3 bases: TGTGCCACCAGTGATCCCTGGGGGACTAGCGGGGAAGAGACCCAGTACTTC. As protein: CATSDPWGTSGEETQYF.